These 22 T cell receptor beta chains were sequenced from one sample in a study of control samples from healthy donors and cancer patients. Libraries were prepared by immunoSEQ multiplex PCR; TCRdb keeps only in-frame clonotypes and omits some of them. The data show about 160,000 clones, approximately 94% seen once. Sequenced input: blood. These receptors all stem from a middle-aged woman in good health.

This chain links TRBV5-1 with TRBJ2-1; TRBD1 matches 10 bases. Per germline, CDR1 SGHRS and CDR2 YFSETQ. This CDR3 comprises 15 residues. Unmatched junction bases numbered 11, after V lost 7 bases and J lost 7 bases. The CDR3 DNA reads as TGCGCCAGCCATAGGGGACAGGGGAGGACGAATGAGCAGTTCTTC. Translation: CASHRGQGRTNEQFF.

The V and J genes are TRBV7-9 and TRBJ1-1; D uncertain. This CDR3 is 15 amino acids long. Germline CDR1 and CDR2: SEHNR and FQNEAQ (reference sequence). V dropped 2 bases and J dropped 0 bases, with 10 bases sitting between them. The CDR3 region is CASSLWEIMNTEAFF. In DNA form, the CDR3 reads TGTGCCAGCAGCTTATGGGAGATTATGAACACTGAAGCTTTCTTT.

V is TRBV19 and J is TRBJ2-6; either TRBD1 or TRBD2 may supply D (5 bases each). Trimming left V 1 base short and J 2 bases short, with 15 bases between. The CDR3 runs 18 residues. CDR1 and CDR2 from the germline V gene are LNHDA and SQIVND (reference sequence). In nucleotides, the CDR3 is TGTGCCAGTAGTATAGTGGGGCAGGGAGAGGCTGGGGCCAACGTCCTGACTTTC. Encoded protein: CASSIVGQGEAGANVLTF.

The chain joins TRBV19 to TRBJ2-3, with a possible D match to TRBD1 (5 bases). From germline, CDR1 is LNHDA and CDR2 SQIVND (reference sequence). This CDR3 spans 15 amino acids. V gave up 6 bases and J gave up 0 bases, with 13 bases separating them. CDR3 in DNA: TGTGCCAGTAGCGACGCAGGGATGAGCACAGATACGCAGTATTTT. Encoded protein: CASSDAGMSTDTQYF.

The genes are TRBV2 and TRBJ1-3, with 8 nucleotides matching TRBD1. The CDR3 is 15 residues long. V shed 4 bases, J shed 3 bases, and the junction held 5 bases outside the gene matches. Germline lookup yields CDR1 SNHLY and CDR2 FYNNEI. In DNA, the CDR3 is TGTGCCAGCAGTGTGGACAGGGCGTATGGAAACACCATATATTTT. It specifies CASSVDRAYGNTIYF. Complete variable domain (other parts from reference TRBV2 and TRBJ1-3): EPEVTQTPSHQVTQMGQEVILRCVPISNHLYFYWYRQILGQKVEFLVSFYNNEISEKSEIFDDQFSVERPDGSNFTLKIRSTKLEDSAMYFCASSVDRAYGNTIYFGEGSWLTVV.

V usage is TRBV9 and J usage is TRBJ2-7; 7 positions agree with TRBD1. The germline V gene has CDR1 SGDLS and CDR2 YYNGEE. V lost 3 bases, J lost 6 bases, and 9 bases stayed unmatched. There are 14 residues in the CDR3. The CDR3 sequence: CASSARQGSVEQYF. DNA for the CDR3: TGTGCCAGCAGCGCAAGACAGGGATCTGTCGAGCAGTACTTC.

The V and J genes are TRBV20-1 and TRBJ1-1; 9 bases line up with TRBD1. The length of the CDR3 is 14 residues. J gave up 3 bases and V 3 bases, and 5 bases lay outside the gene matches. Germline CDR1 and CDR2: DFQATT and SNEGSKA (reference sequence). The CDR3 coding sequence is TGCAGTGCTAGTCCGACAGGGGGGTACACTGAAGCTTTCTTT. Encoded protein: CSASPTGGYTEAFF.

The V and J genes are TRBV7-9 and TRBJ2-5; 7 bases map to TRBD2. CDR1 is SEHNR and CDR2 is FQNEAQ in the germline V gene (reference sequence). The ends lost 3 bases at V and 4 bases at J; junction bases unmatched: 8. CDR3 length: 15 residues. CDR3 sequence: CASSFAGDLGETQYF. The DNA for the CDR3 is TGTGCCAGCAGCTTCGCGGGAGACCTTGGAGAGACCCAGTACTTC.

J is TRBJ1-5 and V is TRBV7-3; D not resolved. Germline CDR1 and CDR2: SGHTA and FQGTGA. V was pared by 4 bases and J by 4 bases, with 8 bases between. The CDR3 is 13 amino acids. CDR3 in amino acids: CASSSQQNQPQHF. The CDR3 nucleotides read TGTGCCAGCAGCTCCCAGCAGAATCAGCCCCAGCATTTT.

This clone was found once. The rearrangement uses TRBV5-1 and TRBJ2-3; no clear D. Germline V gives CDR1 SGHRS, CDR2 YFSETQ. The CDR3 sequence is 14 residues long. The V gene lost 1 base and the J gene lost 4 bases, with 10 bases spanning the gap. Written as DNA, the CDR3 is TGCGCCAGCAGCTTGTCCGCTTTTTCAGATACGCAGTATTTT. Its translation: CASSLSAFSDTQYF.

The CDR3 region has the DNA TGTGCCAGCAGAGCCGATCTCGGGGGTGTTGAAAAACTGTTTTTT. Protein product: CASRADLGGVEKLFF. J is TRBJ1-4 and V is TRBV2; D perhaps matches TRBD1 (5 bases). This CDR3 region has 15 residues. Germline CDR1 reads SNHLY; CDR2 reads FYNNEI. Trimming removed 6 bases from V and 7 bases from J, with 18 bases in between.

The V and J genes are TRBV4-2 and TRBJ1-5; D possibly corresponds to TRBD1 (5 bases). Trimming took off 1 base at V and 2 bases at J, with 18 bases between the two ends. This CDR3 is 18 amino acids long. Germline CDR1 LGHNA, CDR2 YNFKEQ. The CDR3 nucleotides are TGTGCCAGCAGCCAAGGAACCGTGAGGGGATATGGCAATCAGCCCCAGCATTTT. Translating it yields CASSQGTVRGYGNQPQHF.

The chain recombines TRBV7-9 with TRBJ1-1, with unresolved D. Germline assignment: CDR1 SEHNR and CDR2 FQNEAQ (reference sequence). This CDR3 is 13 amino acids long. V lost 6 bases and J 7 bases, leaving 15 bases between the germline ends. The CDR3, as DNA: TGTGCCAGCAGTCCCACTCCGACGGTTGAAGCTTTCTTT. This encodes CASSPTPTVEAFF.

This rearrangement joins TRBV7-2 to TRBJ2-3, with TRBD1 identical over 7 bases. In germline, CDR1 is SGHTA, CDR2 FQGNSA. The CDR3 is 16 residues long. J gave up 1 base and V 4 bases, and 8 bases lay outside the gene matches. The CDR3 DNA is TGTGCCAGCAGCTCAGAGGGGACAGCCGGCACAGATACGCAGTATTTT. As protein: CASSSEGTAGTDTQYF. The entire variable domain, with the rest obtained from reference TRBV7-2 and TRBJ2-3, is as follows: GAGVSQSPSNKVTEKGKDVELRCDPISGHTALYWYRQSLGQGLEFLIYFQGNSAPDKSGLPSDRFSAERTGGSVSTLTIQRTQQEDSAVYLCASSSEGTAGTDTQYFGPGTRLTVL.

The V and J genes are TRBV11-1 and TRBJ2-6; D may be TRBD2 (5 bases). Germline V gene lookup returns CDR1 SGHAT and CDR2 FQDESV (reference sequence). V lost 7 bases to trimming and J lost 2 bases, with 9 bases between them. CDR3 size: 14 residues. The CDR3 sequence is CASTWGAGANVLTF. The DNA for the CDR3 is TGTGCCAGCACCTGGGGAGCTGGGGCCAACGTCCTGACTTTC. The complete variable domain, with remaining parts taken from reference TRBV11-1 and TRBJ2-6, reads EAEVAQSPRYKITEKSQAVAFWCDPISGHATLYWYRQILGQGPELLVQFQDESVVDDSQLPKDRFSAERLKGVDSTLKIQPAELGDSAMYLCASTWGAGANVLTFGAGSRLTVL.

This clone has only a few counts. V gene TRBV10-3 combines with J gene TRBJ2-2; 11 bases agree with TRBD2. The germline V gene has CDR1 ENHRY and CDR2 SYGVKD. The CDR3 contains 16 residues. The V and J ends lost 5 bases and 5 bases, in that order; junction bases with no gene match: 7. CDR3 nucleotide sequence: TGTGCCATCAGTTTAGCGGGAGGGCCGGGGACCGGGGAGCTGTTTTTT. It encodes CAISLAGGPGTGELFF.

The chain recombines TRBV15 with TRBJ2-1; 9 positions agree with TRBD1. Germline-derived CDR1 and CDR2 are LNHNV and YYDKDF (reference sequence). With V trimmed by 1 base and J by 4 bases, 2 bases remained unmatched. The CDR3 length is 15 residues. In DNA, the CDR3 is TGTGCCACCAGCAGAGGGGACAGGGATTACAATGAGCAGTTCTTC. The encoded protein is CATSRGDRDYNEQFF. The whole variable domain, remainder taken from reference TRBV15 and TRBJ2-1, is DAMVIQNPRYQVTQFGKPVTLSCSQTLNHNVMYWYQQKSSQAPKLLFHYYDKDFNNEADTPDNFQSRRPNTSFCFLDIRSPGLGDTAMYLCATSRGDRDYNEQFFGPGTRLTVL.

CDR3 bases: TGTGCCAGCAGCTTACGGCGGGGGAACGTGGCTGAAGCTTTCTTT. Translated: CASSLRRGNVAEAFF. The chain carries TRBV13 and TRBJ1-1, with D tentatively TRBD1 (5 bases). The CDR3 totals 15 residues. Germline lookup yields CDR1 PRHDT and CDR2 FYEKMQ (reference sequence). V was pared by 2 bases and J by 6 bases, with 16 bases between. The entire variable domain, with the rest obtained from reference TRBV13 and TRBJ1-1, is as follows: AAGVIQSPRHLIKEKRETATLKCYPIPRHDTVYWYQQGPGQDPQFLISFYEKMQSDKGSIPDRFSAQQFSDYHSELNMSSLELGDSALYFCASSLRRGNVAEAFFGQGTRLTVV.

The V call is TRBV2, the J call TRBJ2-2; 7 positions match TRBD2. This CDR3 has 13 residues. J was trimmed by 4 bases and V by 7 bases; bases with no gene match: 3. Germline-derived CDR1 and CDR2 are SNHLY and FYNNEI. The CDR3 here is CASNREATGELFF. DNA of the CDR3: TGTGCCAGCAATCGGGAGGCCACCGGGGAGCTGTTTTTT.

This chain connects TRBV7-8 to TRBJ2-2; the D gene is possibly TRBD1 (6 bases). The germline V gene encodes CDR1 SGHVS and CDR2 FQNEAQ. The CDR3 runs 14 residues. Trimming pared 4 bases from V and 8 bases from J, leaving 14 bases between. The CDR3 DNA sequence: TGTGCCAGCAGCTCGGACAGATTATCTGGGGAGCTGTTTTTT. Its translation: CASSSDRLSGELFF.

V is TRBV19 and J is TRBJ2-7; TRBD1 matches at 7 bases. The CDR3 loop spans 16 amino acids. The junction had 10 bases not matched to a gene; V was cut back by 5 bases and J by 0 bases. Germline V gene sequence: CDR1 LNHDA, CDR2 SQIVND (reference sequence). CDR3 loop: CASSSRGQRGSYEQYF. The CDR3 nucleotides read TGTGCCAGTAGTTCAAGGGGACAGCGCGGCTCCTACGAGCAGTACTTC.

The chain combines TRBV4-1 with TRBJ1-2; TRBD1 matches at 7 bases. The CDR3 contains 16 residues. Looked up from germline, CDR1 is MGHRA and CDR2 is YSYEKL. V dropped 3 bases and J dropped 8; count of bases not matched to a gene: 15. The CDR3 sequence is CASSHRDRIDGYGYTF. As DNA, the CDR3 is TGCGCCAGCAGCCACCGGGACAGAATTGATGGTTACGGCTACACCTTC.